The present entry profiles one T cell receptor (beta chain) with its context. Its antigen is not known. Only in-frame clones appear in the TCRdb table, and some are missing; sequencing was by immunoSEQ multiplex PCR. The data hold 35,000 to 55,000 clones, with 75% to 85% observed a single time. This specimen comes from a study of OX40 agonist ivuxolimab in advanced cancers. Study summary: An agonistic anti-OX40 (CD134) antibody, ivuxolimab, was used to treat the patients. The mean age was roughly 60 years, ranging from about 20 to 79, with roughly four fifths of participants male.

Notes on the study in general: Among the lowest peripheral clonal expansion occurred in 0.1-3.0 mg/kg partial responders. Dose levels from 0.1 to 3.0 mg/kg saw CD4+ and CD8+ blood T cells expand clonally by week 6.

The TCR sequence derives from an adult with an advanced solid tumor such as melanoma, head and neck, liver or kidney cancer. The specimen comprised CD4+ or CD8+ T cells sorted from blood, sampled in a trial of the OX40 agonist ivuxolimab.

The CDR3 reads CASKAGGVPTQQYF. The CDR3, as DNA: TGTGCCAGCAAAGCGGGAGGTGTCCCTACGCAGCAGTACTTC. The chain combines TRBV28 with TRBJ2-7; 9 bases align to TRBD2. CDR3 length equals 14 residues. The ends lost 7 bases at V and 8 bases at J; junction bases unmatched: 12. Looked up from germline, CDR1 is MDHEN and CDR2 is SYDVKM.